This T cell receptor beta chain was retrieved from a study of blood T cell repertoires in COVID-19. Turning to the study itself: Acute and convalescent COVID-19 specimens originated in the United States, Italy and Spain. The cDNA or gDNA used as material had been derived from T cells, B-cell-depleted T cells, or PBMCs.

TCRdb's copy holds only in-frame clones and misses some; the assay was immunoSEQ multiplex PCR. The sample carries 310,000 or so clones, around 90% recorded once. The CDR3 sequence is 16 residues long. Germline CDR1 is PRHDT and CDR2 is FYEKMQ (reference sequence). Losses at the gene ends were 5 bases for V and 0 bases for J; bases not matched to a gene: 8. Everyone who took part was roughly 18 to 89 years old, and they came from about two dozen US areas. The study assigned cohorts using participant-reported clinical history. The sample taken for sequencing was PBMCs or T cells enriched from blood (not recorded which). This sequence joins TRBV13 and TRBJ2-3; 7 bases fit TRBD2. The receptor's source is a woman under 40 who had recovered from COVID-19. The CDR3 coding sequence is TGTGCCAGCAGCGCCCGAGGTAGCGGGAGCACAGATACGCAGTATTTT. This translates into CASSARGSGSTDTQYF.